The rows below give T cell receptor beta chains drawn from one sample of a study of shared clonotypes between healthy human individuals. Clones were sequenced by immunoSEQ multiplex PCR, and TCRdb holds only the in-frame ones, with some missing. This sample carries 2.3 million or so clones, roughly 93% of them seen once, and the ten largest clones take roughly 0.36%. Sequencing input: naive CD4+ T cells from PBMCs. The receptors derive from a young man in good health. Some clones in this sample may be carry-over from other donors' samples. The CDR3 runs from the conserved cysteine through the conserved F or W. The D gene is left open where the match is weak. Not every row has a clone size; where given, it reads once, few, many or a size class.

clone size: -; V gene: TRBV5-4; J gene: TRBJ2-2; D gene: -; CDR3 DNA: TGTGCCAGCAGCTTGACGGGGTTCACCGGGGAGCTGTTTTTT; CDR3 protein: CASSLTGFTGELFF
clone size: -; V gene: TRBV5-1; J gene: TRBJ2-1; D gene: -; CDR3 DNA: TGCGCCAGCAGCCCTAACAGCTTGGTTGCCAATGAGCAGTTCTTC; CDR3 protein: CASSPNSLVANEQFF
clone size: -; V gene: TRBV7-2; J gene: TRBJ2-3; D gene: TRBD2; CDR3 DNA: TGTGCCAGCAGCTTAGGGGGGGCTAGCGGGATCACAGATACGCAGTATTTT; CDR3 protein: CASSLGGASGITDTQYF
clone size: -; V gene: TRBV28; J gene: TRBJ1-1; D gene: TRBD1; CDR3 DNA: TGTGCCAGCAGGGGACAGGGGGGAATCACTGAAGCTTTCTTT; CDR3 protein: CASRGQGGITEAFF
clone size: -; V gene: TRBV6-1; J gene: TRBJ1-1; D gene: -; CDR3 DNA: TGTGCCAGCAGTGGCGGCGGGGGAGAGAACACTGAAGCTTTCTTT; CDR3 protein: CASSGGGGENTEAFF
clone size: -; V gene: TRBV9; J gene: TRBJ1-2; D gene: -; CDR3 DNA: TGTGCCAGCAGCGTCGATGGTAGCTACTATGGCTACACCTTC; CDR3 protein: CASSVDGSYYGYTF
clone size: -; V gene: TRBV28; J gene: TRBJ2-7; D gene: -; CDR3 DNA: TGTGCCAGCAGTTTAGGAGGGGGAATCGAGCAGTACTTC; CDR3 protein: CASSLGGGIEQYF
clone size: -; V gene: TRBV6-5; J gene: TRBJ2-7; D gene: -; CDR3 DNA: TGTGCCAGCAGCCCCTCAGCCCTCGAGCAGTACTTC; CDR3 protein: CASSPSALEQYF
clone size: -; V gene: TRBV5-1; J gene: TRBJ2-7; D gene: TRBD2; CDR3 DNA: TGCGCCAGCAGACCCACCTTCAGCGGGGGGGTCTACGAGCAGTACTTC; CDR3 protein: CASRPTFSGGVYEQYF
clone size: -; V gene: TRBV7-9; J gene: TRBJ2-1; D gene: -; CDR3 DNA: TGTGCCAGCAGCTTAGTCGGAGCTAGAGGCAATGAGCAGTTCTTC; CDR3 protein: CASSLVGARGNEQFF
clone size: -; V gene: TRBV10-2; J gene: TRBJ1-3; D gene: -; CDR3 DNA: TGCGCCAGCAGTGAGCGAGGGGAAGTGTGGGACACCATATATTTT; CDR3 protein: CASSERGEVWDTIYF
clone size: once; V gene: TRBV9; J gene: TRBJ2-5; D gene: TRBD2; CDR3 DNA: TGTGCCAGCAGCCCCCGGGGACTAGCGGGACAGGAGACCCAGTACTTC; CDR3 protein: CASSPRGLAGQETQYF
clone size: once; V gene: TRBV9; J gene: TRBJ2-1; D gene: -; CDR3 DNA: TGTGCCAGCAGCGTTACTGACCAGCAGTTCTTC; CDR3 protein: CASSVTDQQFF
clone size: -; V gene: TRBV27; J gene: TRBJ2-5; D gene: TRBD1; CDR3 DNA: TGTGCCAGCCAACCCCGGACAGGGGGTGAGGAGACCCAGTACTTC; CDR3 protein: CASQPRTGGEETQYF
clone size: -; V gene: TRBV6-6; J gene: TRBJ1-2; D gene: -; CDR3 DNA: TGTGCCAGCGCCAGAGACGCAAACTATGGCTACACCTTC; CDR3 protein: CASARDANYGYTF
clone size: -; V gene: TRBV7-3; J gene: TRBJ1-1; D gene: -; CDR3 DNA: TGTGCCAGCAGCTTAATCCAGGTGGTAATGAACACTGAAGCTTTCTTT; CDR3 protein: CASSLIQVVMNTEAFF
clone size: -; V gene: TRBV6-6; J gene: TRBJ2-7; D gene: -; CDR3 DNA: TGTGCCAGCAGTTACCCCGCAGGGGGGAAAGCCTACGAGCAGTACTTC; CDR3 protein: CASSYPAGGKAYEQYF
clone size: -; V gene: TRBV28; J gene: TRBJ1-1; D gene: TRBD1; CDR3 DNA: TGTGCCAGCGGGACAGACAGAAGGGGGACTGAAGCTTTCTTT; CDR3 protein: CASGTDRRGTEAFF
clone size: -; V gene: TRBV27; J gene: TRBJ1-3; D gene: -; CDR3 DNA: TGTGCCGGAAGCTCTGGAAACACCATATATTTT; CDR3 protein: CAGSSGNTIYF
clone size: -; V gene: TRBV5-1; J gene: TRBJ1-2; D gene: TRBD1; CDR3 DNA: TGCGCCAGCAGCTCCACTCCCTTGGGACAGGGCAGAAACTATGGCTACACCTTC; CDR3 protein: CASSSTPLGQGRNYGYTF
clone size: -; V gene: TRBV19; J gene: TRBJ2-1; D gene: -; CDR3 DNA: TGTGCCAGTAGTATGCGGCTGTCCGAGCAGTTCTTC; CDR3 protein: CASSMRLSEQFF
clone size: -; V gene: TRBV5-1; J gene: TRBJ2-7; D gene: TRBD2; CDR3 DNA: TGCGCCAGCAGCTCGACCGGGACTAGCGGGTTTTACGAGCAGTACTTC; CDR3 protein: CASSSTGTSGFYEQYF
clone size: -; V gene: TRBV28; J gene: TRBJ1-5; D gene: -; CDR3 DNA: TGTGCCAGCGGGCGGATTAGAGCAGGGGTCCGCAATCAGCCCCAGCATTTT; CDR3 protein: CASGRIRAGVRNQPQHF
clone size: -; V gene: TRBV6-6; J gene: TRBJ1-2; D gene: -; CDR3 DNA: TGTGCCAGCAGTGGACAGATTCACTATGGCTACACCTTC; CDR3 protein: CASSGQIHYGYTF
clone size: -; V gene: TRBV14; J gene: TRBJ2-2; D gene: TRBD2; CDR3 DNA: TGTGCCAGCAGCCAAGAGTTTTTAGTAGCGGGAGTCACCGGGGAGCTGTTTTTT; CDR3 protein: CASSQEFLVAGVTGELFF
clone size: -; V gene: TRBV6-5; J gene: TRBJ1-2; D gene: TRBD1; CDR3 DNA: TGTGCCAGCAGTTCACAGGGGTACGGCTACACCTTC; CDR3 protein: CASSSQGYGYTF
clone size: once; V gene: TRBV19; J gene: TRBJ2-4; D gene: -; CDR3 DNA: TGTGCCAGTAGTATAGGGGGGGCGGGAGCCAAAAACATTCAGTACTTC; CDR3 protein: CASSIGGAGAKNIQYF
clone size: -; V gene: TRBV6-5; J gene: TRBJ2-3; D gene: TRBD2; CDR3 DNA: TGTGCCAGCAGTGCCCGACTAGCATTCTCAGATACGCAGTATTTT; CDR3 protein: CASSARLAFSDTQYF
clone size: -; V gene: TRBV7-2; J gene: TRBJ2-2; D gene: TRBD2; CDR3 DNA: TGTGCCAGCAGCTTAGAAAGGGGACTAGCGGGGCCGAACACCGGGGAGCTGTTTTTT; CDR3 protein: CASSLERGLAGPNTGELFF
clone size: -; V gene: TRBV6-1; J gene: TRBJ1-5; D gene: -; CDR3 DNA: TGTGCCAGCAGGTGGGGGCAGCTCTCTCAGCCCCAGCATTTT; CDR3 protein: CASRWGQLSQPQHF
clone size: -; V gene: TRBV4-3; J gene: TRBJ1-1; D gene: -; CDR3 DNA: TGCGCCAGCAGCCAAGTCGGCCTCGGGGGAACTGAAGCTTTCTTT; CDR3 protein: CASSQVGLGGTEAFF
clone size: -; V gene: TRBV11-3; J gene: TRBJ2-6; D gene: -; CDR3 DNA: TGTGCCAGCAGCTTAGTGGGTCTTTGCGGATCTGGGGCCAACGTCCTGACTTTC; CDR3 protein: CASSLVGLCGSGANVLTF
clone size: -; V gene: TRBV28; J gene: TRBJ2-3; D gene: -; CDR3 DNA: TGTGCCAGCAGTTTTCCCCGGGTGTTAGATACGCAGTATTTT; CDR3 protein: CASSFPRVLDTQYF
clone size: once; V gene: TRBV19; J gene: TRBJ2-7; D gene: TRBD2; CDR3 DNA: TGTGCCAGTGGGACTAGCTCCTACGAGCAGTACTTC; CDR3 protein: CASGTSSYEQYF
clone size: -; V gene: TRBV28; J gene: TRBJ2-3; D gene: -; CDR3 DNA: TGTGCCAGCAGTTTAGGGGGCCGGGCAGATACGCAGTATTTT; CDR3 protein: CASSLGGRADTQYF
clone size: -; V gene: TRBV9; J gene: TRBJ2-3; D gene: -; CDR3 DNA: TGTGCCAGCACCTCTTCGGGCACACCCGGAGGAGATACGCAGTATTTT; CDR3 protein: CASTSSGTPGGDTQYF
clone size: -; V gene: TRBV28; J gene: TRBJ1-1; D gene: -; CDR3 DNA: TGTGCCAGCAGTCCTTACCCGGCAGGGGAAGCTTTCTTT; CDR3 protein: CASSPYPAGEAFF
clone size: -; V gene: TRBV2; J gene: TRBJ2-1; D gene: TRBD1; CDR3 DNA: TGTGCCAGCTCCTACAGGGGCGCCTACAATGAGCAGTTCTTC; CDR3 protein: CASSYRGAYNEQFF
clone size: -; V gene: TRBV25-1; J gene: TRBJ1-5; D gene: TRBD1; CDR3 DNA: TGTGCCAGCAGTGACCTAGGGACAGGGAATCAGCCCCAGCATTTT; CDR3 protein: CASSDLGTGNQPQHF
clone size: -; V gene: TRBV6-5; J gene: TRBJ1-6; D gene: -; CDR3 DNA: TGTGCCAGCAGGGCGGGTCTGAGTTCACCCCTCCACTTT; CDR3 protein: CASRAGLSSPLHF
clone size: -; V gene: TRBV7-3; J gene: TRBJ1-1; D gene: TRBD1; CDR3 DNA: TGTGCCAGCAGCCCATCAATCACCGGGACAGCGAACACTGAAGCTTTCTTT; CDR3 protein: CASSPSITGTANTEAFF
clone size: few; V gene: TRBV4-3; J gene: TRBJ1-1; D gene: -; CDR3 DNA: TGCGCCAGCAGCCAAGACAGGAACACTGAAGCTTTCTTT; CDR3 protein: CASSQDRNTEAFF
clone size: -; V gene: TRBV5-1; J gene: TRBJ2-1; D gene: TRBD2; CDR3 DNA: TGCGCCAGCAGCAGAATTAGCGGGACGGGGCGGAATGAGCAGTTCTTC; CDR3 protein: CASSRISGTGRNEQFF
clone size: -; V gene: TRBV18; J gene: TRBJ1-3; D gene: -; CDR3 DNA: TGTGCCAGCTCACCATATGGGGGACCTGGAAACACCATATATTTT; CDR3 protein: CASSPYGGPGNTIYF
clone size: -; V gene: TRBV18; J gene: TRBJ2-7; D gene: -; CDR3 DNA: TGTGCCAGCTCACCAAACAGCTCCTACGAGCAGTACTTC; CDR3 protein: CASSPNSSYEQYF
clone size: -; V gene: TRBV29-1; J gene: TRBJ1-3; D gene: -; CDR3 DNA: TGCAGCGCACCATCTGGAAACACCATATATTTT; CDR3 protein: CSAPSGNTIYF
clone size: once; V gene: TRBV7-9; J gene: TRBJ2-1; D gene: TRBD1; CDR3 DNA: TGTGCCAGCCGTTCAGGGGGATACTCCTACAATGAGCAGTTCTTC; CDR3 protein: CASRSGGYSYNEQFF
clone size: -; V gene: TRBV11-2; J gene: TRBJ2-1; D gene: -; CDR3 DNA: TGTGCCAGCAGCTCGCAGGGTATCGGTGAGCAGTTCTTC; CDR3 protein: CASSSQGIGEQFF
clone size: -; V gene: TRBV5-6; J gene: TRBJ2-7; D gene: -; CDR3 DNA: TGTGCCAGCAGCCTGCGCTCTAGCCGACCACCGATCGCCGCCTACGAGCAGTACTTC; CDR3 protein: CASSLRSSRPPIAAYEQYF
clone size: -; V gene: TRBV5-1; J gene: TRBJ2-5; D gene: TRBD1; CDR3 DNA: TGCGCCAGCAGCTTCGGGACAGCCCAAGAGACCCAGTACTTC; CDR3 protein: CASSFGTAQETQYF
clone size: -; V gene: TRBV28; J gene: TRBJ1-4; D gene: -; CDR3 DNA: TGTGCCAGCAGTTTGGAAGGGCCAGGTGAAAAACTGTTTTTT; CDR3 protein: CASSLEGPGEKLFF
clone size: -; V gene: TRBV30; J gene: TRBJ2-1; D gene: -; CDR3 DNA: TGTGCCTGGAACCGAGTGTTAGCGGCCTACAATGAGCAGTTCTTC; CDR3 protein: CAWNRVLAAYNEQFF
clone size: once; V gene: TRBV25-1; J gene: TRBJ1-1; D gene: -; CDR3 DNA: TGTGCCAGCAGTGAATTAGAGGGAGTGAACACTGAAGCTTTCTTT; CDR3 protein: CASSELEGVNTEAFF
clone size: -; V gene: TRBV19; J gene: TRBJ1-1; D gene: -; CDR3 DNA: TGTGCCAGTAGTCCGCAAAGGGACGGAGTAGCTTTCTTT; CDR3 protein: CASSPQRDGVAFF
clone size: -; V gene: TRBV10-2; J gene: TRBJ2-7; D gene: -; CDR3 DNA: TGCGCCAGCAGTGAGTCAGTGCTATACTACGAGCAGTACTTC; CDR3 protein: CASSESVLYYEQYF